The following is a T cell receptor (beta chain) sequence with its context. Its matching antigen is unknown. This sample stems from a study of cytomegalovirus exposure and HLA in healthy donors. In germline, CDR1 is MNHEY, CDR2 SMNVEV (reference sequence). V shed 6 bases and J 0 bases; nucleotides not matched to a gene: 7. CDR3 size: 16 residues. The PCR employed 60 Vbeta primers together with 13 Jbeta primers. TCRdb's copy holds only in-frame clones and misses some; the assay was immunoSEQ multiplex PCR. Of approximately 220,000 clones listed, approximately 80% are singletons. Study outcomes and limitations: When analyzed later, the rates of TCR association showed variation by HLA locus, with DRB1 the most and HLA-C the fewest. Later analysis demonstrated an association between a missense DCLRE1C variant and TCR beta V- and J-gene trimming.

Source material: PBMCs. This receptor was obtained from a man aged 25 to 40 in good health and CMV-seronegative. V and J are TRBV27 and TRBJ1-1; 10 positions agree with TRBD1. CDR3 nucleotide sequence: TGTGCCAGCAGGGACAGGGGGAGGGGAATGAACACTGAAGCTTTCTTT. It is translated as CASRDRGRGMNTEAFF.